This is a list of T cell receptor beta chains from one sample in a study of blood T cell repertoires in COVID-19. Profiled with immunoSEQ multiplex PCR; TCRdb holds only in-frame clones, not every one. Among approximately 250,000 clones, just under 90% were seen once, and the ten largest hold about 4%. The specimen sequenced was PBMCs or T cells enriched from blood (not recorded which). These receptors came from a woman in her 30s with acute COVID-19. Both conserved end residues are part of each CDR3. Fields, in order: V gene, D gene, J gene, clone size, CDR3 DNA, CDR3 protein. The D gene is left open where the match is weak. Clone size is given for some rows only: seen once, a few or many times, or a class if the clone is expanded.

v_call: TRBV7-2; d_call: TRBD1; j_call: TRBJ1-6; clone_size: -; cdr3_nt: TGTGCCAGCAGCGGCCGACAGGGGGCGCGATCACCCCTCCACTTT; cdr3_aa: CASSGRQGARSPLHF
v_call: TRBV28; d_call: TRBD1; j_call: TRBJ1-3; clone_size: -; cdr3_nt: TGTGCCAGCAGTTTATCTCAGGGGGCGGACACCATATATTTT; cdr3_aa: CASSLSQGADTIYF
v_call: TRBV18; d_call: TRBD2; j_call: TRBJ2-3; clone_size: -; cdr3_nt: TGTGCCAGCTCACCAGAGTTAGCGGGAGTCTATGATACGCAGTATTTT; cdr3_aa: CASSPELAGVYDTQYF
v_call: TRBV18; d_call: TRBD2; j_call: TRBJ2-1; clone_size: -; cdr3_nt: TGTGCCAGCTCACCACCGAATAGCGGGAGGACCATACACAATGAGCAGTTCTTC; cdr3_aa: CASSPPNSGRTIHNEQFF
v_call: TRBV7-3; d_call: TRBD2; j_call: TRBJ2-1; clone_size: many; cdr3_nt: TGTGCCAGCAGCTCAATCAGCGGGACTTCCTACAATGAGCAGTTCTTC; cdr3_aa: CASSSISGTSYNEQFF
v_call: TRBV28; d_call: TRBD2; j_call: TRBJ2-1; clone_size: -; cdr3_nt: TGTGCCAGCAGTCCGCTAGCGGGAGGGGCTCGCGATGAGCAGTTCTTC; cdr3_aa: CASSPLAGGARDEQFF
v_call: TRBV6-5; d_call: -; j_call: TRBJ1-1; clone_size: -; cdr3_nt: TGTGCCAGCAGTTACTCGAGAGCGACTTTCTTT; cdr3_aa: CASSYSRATFF
v_call: TRBV19; d_call: -; j_call: TRBJ2-1; clone_size: once; cdr3_nt: TGTGCCAGTAGTACCGACAGGCCCGCTGAGCAGTTCTTC; cdr3_aa: CASSTDRPAEQFF
v_call: TRBV7-2; d_call: -; j_call: TRBJ1-6; clone_size: -; cdr3_nt: TGTGCCAGCAGCCCAGGAGGGGCGGCCCGCTTGATAGTTGATTCACCCCTCCACTTT; cdr3_aa: CASSPGGAARLIVDSPLHF
v_call: TRBV7-8; d_call: -; j_call: TRBJ1-3; clone_size: -; cdr3_nt: TGTGCCAGCAGCTTACAAGCCTCTGGAAACACCATATATTTT; cdr3_aa: CASSLQASGNTIYF
v_call: TRBV11-3; d_call: TRBD2; j_call: TRBJ2-1; clone_size: -; cdr3_nt: TGTGCCAGCAGCCAAAGACTAGCGGCCTCCTACAATGAGCAGTTCTTC; cdr3_aa: CASSQRLAASYNEQFF
v_call: TRBV11-1; d_call: -; j_call: TRBJ2-1; clone_size: -; cdr3_nt: TGTGCCAGCAGCTTCCAGGGGTGGAACAATGAGCAGTTCTTC; cdr3_aa: CASSFQGWNNEQFF
v_call: TRBV15; d_call: -; j_call: TRBJ1-5; clone_size: -; cdr3_nt: TGTGCCACCAGCACCTACTGGACAAGATATAGCAATCAGCCCCAGCATTTT; cdr3_aa: CATSTYWTRYSNQPQHF
v_call: TRBV10-3; d_call: -; j_call: TRBJ1-5; clone_size: -; cdr3_nt: TGTGCCATCACGGGGGGGGAAAATCAGCCCCAGCATTTT; cdr3_aa: CAITGGENQPQHF